This TCR beta chain was recorded in a study of neurological immune-mediated disorders. The CDR3 length is 16 residues. Trimming took off 0 bases at V and 4 bases at J, with 12 bases between the two ends. Looked up from germline, CDR1 is LNHNV and CDR2 is YYDKDF (reference sequence). This clonotype was detected many times. Preparation of the unsorted libraries drew on 2 million PBMCs stored at -80 C. Each CDR3 protein gets one entry after TCRdb re-called the 5' RACE reads with MiXCR. The repertoire has about 46,000 distinct CDR3 sequences, around 4.3% of them found once; the top ten carry just over 5.5%.

Sequenced sample: PBMCs. This chain links TRBV15 with TRBJ2-2, with D perhaps TRBD1 (6 bases). The clonotype was recovered from a woman aged 60-75 years with multiple sclerosis. Written as DNA, the CDR3 is TGTGCCACCAGCAGAGATAGACAGGTGGTCACCGGGGAGCTGTTTTTT. Protein: CATSRDRQVVTGELFF.